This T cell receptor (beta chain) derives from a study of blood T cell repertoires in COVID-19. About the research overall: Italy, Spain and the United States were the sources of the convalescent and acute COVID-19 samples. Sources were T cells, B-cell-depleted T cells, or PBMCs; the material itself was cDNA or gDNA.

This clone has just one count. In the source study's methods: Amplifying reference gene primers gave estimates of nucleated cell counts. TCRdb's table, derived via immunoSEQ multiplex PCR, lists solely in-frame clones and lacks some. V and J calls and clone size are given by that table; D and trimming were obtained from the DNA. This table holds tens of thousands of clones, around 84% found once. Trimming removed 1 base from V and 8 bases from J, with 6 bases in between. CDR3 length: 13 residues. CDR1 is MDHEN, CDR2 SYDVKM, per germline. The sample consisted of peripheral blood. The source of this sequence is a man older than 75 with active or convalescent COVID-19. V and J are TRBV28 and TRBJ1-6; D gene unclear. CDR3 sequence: CASSLLGDSPLHF. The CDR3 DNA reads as TGTGCCAGCAGTTTATTGGGAGATTCACCCCTCCACTTT.